The 14 T cell receptor beta chains below were found in one sample sequenced in a study of T cell responses to AZD1222 COVID-19 vaccine. Data came from immunoSEQ multiplex PCR; TCRdb stores just in-frame clones and leaves some out. The sample includes roughly 170,000 clones, about nine tenths seen only once; the top ten take around 2.6%. The source was peripheral blood, collected on day 0 of AZD1222 vaccination. These receptors were taken from an adult in good health.

The V call is TRBV6-6, the J call TRBJ2-3; D remains ambiguous. Germline loops: CDR1 MNHNY, CDR2 SVGAGI (reference sequence). The V and J ends lost 7 bases and 3 bases respectively, with 14 bases between them. The CDR3 totals 14 residues. CDR3 DNA sequence: TGTGCCAGCACCGACCCCCCTAGGACAGATACGCAGTATTTT. This gives the protein CASTDPPRTDTQYF.

This chain connects TRBV7-2 to TRBJ2-7, with 13 nucleotides matching TRBD2. The germline V gene has CDR1 SGHTA and CDR2 FQGNSA. The CDR3 is 16 amino acids. With V trimmed by 5 bases and J by 3 bases, 7 bases remained unmatched. CDR3 sequence: CASSPETSGRFYEQYF. For the CDR3, the DNA is TGTGCCAGCAGCCCAGAGACTAGCGGGAGGTTCTACGAGCAGTACTTC.

J is TRBJ1-1 and V is TRBV5-1, with D hard to call. The CDR3 length is 13 residues. The V end was cut by 0 bases, the J end by 1 base, with 4 bases between. The V gene's germline CDR1 is SGHRS and CDR2 YFSETQ. CDR3 residues: CASSLDPNTEAFF. The CDR3, as DNA: TGCGCCAGCAGCTTGGATCCGAACACTGAAGCTTTCTTT.

This chain uses TRBV30 with TRBJ1-1; weak D call: TRBD1 (5 bases). The CDR3 has 16 residues. CDR1 is GTSNPN and CDR2 is SVGIG in the germline V gene (reference sequence). The germline V and J ends were trimmed by 3 bases and 3 bases, with 20 bases remaining between them. CDR3 nucleotides: TGTGCCTGGAGGGGCGCCAACCCCAGGGCGGACACTGAAGCTTTCTTT. Translated, it gives CAWRGANPRADTEAFF.

This chain uses TRBV5-1 with TRBJ1-4; D is uncertain. V shed 1 base and J shed 3 bases, with 7 bases lying between them. This CDR3 contains 14 residues. Germline CDR1 reads SGHRS; CDR2 reads YFSETQ. In nucleotides, the CDR3 is TGCGCCAGCAGCTTGATGGGAGCTAATGAAAAACTGTTTTTT. It yields the protein CASSLMGANEKLFF.

The rearrangement uses TRBV6-2 or TRBV6-3 and TRBJ2-5; no reliable D call. Trimming removed 0 bases from V and 9 bases from J, with 14 bases in between. CDR3 length: 14 amino acids. The germline V gene encodes CDR1 MNHEY and CDR2 SVGEGT. CDR3 coding DNA: TGTGCCAGCAGTTACTCGGGAACAGAAAGTCCCCAGTACTTC. Amino acids: CASSYSGTESPQYF.

This chain uses TRBV6-5 with TRBJ2-7; the D is unclear. Trimming removed 3 bases at V and 3 bases at J, with 3 bases between. The CDR3 loop spans 11 amino acids. Germline V gives CDR1 MNHEY, CDR2 SVGAGI. In DNA, the CDR3 is TGTGCCAGCAGTTATCACTACGAGCAGTACTTC. It codes for CASSYHYEQYF.

The rearrangement links TRBV4-2 to TRBJ2-3, with D perhaps TRBD2 (6 bases). The V gene lost 0 bases and the J gene lost 0 bases, with 19 bases spanning the gap. This CDR3 has 19 amino acids. CDR1 is LGHNA, CDR2 YNFKEQ, per germline. DNA for the CDR3: TGTGCCAGCAGCCAAGATTCCCTCCGAGCTGGGACTAGCACAGATACGCAGTATTTT. Protein sequence: CASSQDSLRAGTSTDTQYF.

This clone was counted only a few times. At one end, the junction sequence differs from germline, possibly due to a read error. The chain has TRBV28 and TRBJ2-7; D unclear. Germline V lookup: CDR1 MDHEN, CDR2 SYDVKM. CDR3 length: 12 residues. The DNA for the CDR3 is TGTGCCAGCAGTTTATTAAAAGGGTTCGCAACCTTC. Translating gives CASSLLKGFATF.

The chain carries TRBV5-5 and TRBJ1-3; D gene unclear. V shed 0 bases and J shed 3 bases, with 13 bases lying between them. Per germline, CDR1 SGHKS and CDR2 YYEKEE (reference sequence). The CDR3 contains 16 residues. The CDR3 here is CASSLVKGFIGNTIYF. In nucleotides, the CDR3 is TGTGCCAGCAGCTTGGTTAAAGGCTTCATTGGAAACACCATATATTTT.

This chain joins TRBV4-1 and TRBJ1-3; tentative D call: TRBD1 (5 bases). The CDR3 loop spans 18 amino acids. The germline CDR1 and CDR2 sequences are MGHRA and YSYEKL. Trimming removed 3 bases from V and 0 bases from J, with 18 bases in between. The CDR3 bases are TGCGCCAGCAGCCATCCTGGAAGGGGCCCAAGCTCTGGAAACACCATATATTTT. It encodes CASSHPGRGPSSGNTIYF.

The V call is TRBV6-5, the J call TRBJ1-1; 7 positions match TRBD1. The germline V gene has CDR1 MNHEY and CDR2 SVGAGI. This CDR3 spans 12 amino acids. Trimming removed 5 bases from V and 10 bases from J; junction bases left unmatched: 7. CDR3 coding DNA: TGTGCCAGCAGTCAACGACAGGGCGGAGCTTTCTTT. Translation gives CASSQRQGGAFF.

The chain is built from TRBV19 and TRBJ1-4; D possibly corresponds to TRBD1 (6 bases). Germline assignment: CDR1 LNHDA and CDR2 SQIVND (reference sequence). The CDR3 sequence is 17 residues long. The V end lost 6 bases, the J end lost 7 bases, and 24 bases lay between the germline ends. The CDR3 loop reads CASSTTAQGIRGEKLFF. The DNA of the CDR3 is TGTGCCAGTAGCACCACCGCGCAGGGGATTCGAGGTGAAAAACTGTTTTTT.

The chain carries TRBV2 and TRBJ2-3; 10 nucleotides match TRBD2. The length of the CDR3 is 15 residues. V lost 2 bases, J lost 3 bases, and 2 bases stayed unmatched. The germline gives CDR1 SNHLY, CDR2 FYNNEI. This CDR3 is CASSELAGVTDTQYF. The DNA of the CDR3 is TGTGCCAGCAGTGAACTAGCGGGAGTTACAGATACGCAGTATTTT.